The sequence of this TCR beta chain was determined in a study of T-cell reconstitution after alpha-beta-depleted transplantation in children. The germline gives CDR1 MNHEY, CDR2 SVGAGI. The CDR3 contains 16 residues. V was clipped by 0 bases and J by 1 base, with 12 bases between them. This clonotype was found many times. Unique molecular identifiers featured in how the TCRbeta library was prepared. From the PCR reads, TCRdb called clonotypes with MiXCR, one entry per CDR3 protein. Among 150,000 to 200,000 distinct CDR3 sequences, 6.3% were seen once, and the ten largest hold roughly 4.5%. The sequencing used PBMCs, collected before TCRalphabeta/CD19-depleted stem cell transplant. The receptor's source is a girl in the first two years of life with combined immunodeficiency, due to receive a stem cell transplant. The V gene is TRBV6-5, the J gene TRBJ1-1, with D tentatively TRBD1 (6 bases). In DNA form, the CDR3 reads TGTGCCAGCAGTTACTCTCGTCAGGGGACGAACACTGAAGCTTTCTTT. This codes for CASSYSRQGTNTEAFF.